The entry below describes one T cell receptor (beta chain). In its sample, this clonotype was seen many times. What antigen it recognizes has not been identified. The record has no base qualities; no much larger clone is one base away. CDR1 is given as LGHDT and CDR2 as YNNKEL, both from the germline V gene (reference sequence). Trimming takes 1 base from V and 3 bases from J, and the germline ends sit 6 bases apart. Spanning cysteine to phenylalanine, the CDR3 consists of 13 amino acids. The entry retains the CDR3 DNA only, 39 bases that are in frame from base 1. Ophthalmopathy patients had moderately to severely active disease, with a Clinical Activity Score of 3 or more, a NOSPECS grade of 4 or more, and a disease duration of less than 3 months. Patients with uncontrolled infections, other autoimmune diseases, pregnancy or lactation were excluded. Clinical symptoms, serum thyroxine and TRAb, thyroid ultrasound, and orbital computed tomography formed the basis for the diagnoses. PBMCs were separated from over 9 ml of fresh peripheral blood using Ficoll-Paque density gradient centrifugation. Total RNA was extracted using Trizol reagent, and RNA quality was assessed on an Agilent 2100 Bioanalyzer.

The TCR beta CDR3 regions were amplified from RNA transcripts. The TCR CDR3 was subjected to a first round of RT-PCR using the HTBI primer set and the Qiagen OneStep RT-PCR kit. Libraries were constructed in a second round of multiplex PCR, after which size selection and purification were carried out. Paired-end sequencing of the libraries was performed with 100 bp reads on an Illumina HiSeq2000. Per the source publication's procedure: SOAPnuke was used to process the raw data, throwing out any read that contained adapters or uncalled bases, had a mean Phred below 15, or lacked an exact constant-primer or identifier match. COPE v1.2.5 was used to merge high-quality paired reads, and clonotypes were defined as unique nucleotide sequences. MiTCR v1.1 was used to align clonotypes to the IMGT TRBV, TRBD and TRBJ reference segments. The analysis was restricted to V-J combinations with a frequency above 0.0001, which together covered roughly 99% of the repertoires. A TCS score was defined as the ratio between F50 (clonal expansion) and ExV (chaos), using BLOSUM62-based TCRdist between CDR3 peptides within each V-J. Welch's t-statistics and random forest reduced around 510 V-J features to under 15, which were used in a naive Bayes classifier (R e1071). TCRdb reworked the public reads: Q25 trimming with fastp, MiXCR clone assembly, productive beta chains retained. All rows with the same CDR3 protein become a single entry with the most common DNA and genes. The V and J calls shown here were made by TCRdb, not taken from the authors' results. The sample profile shows 500,000 to 650,000 distinct CDR3 sequences; about 14% of them were found once. The ten largest clones take up 9.5% to 15% of the sample.

The entry originates in a study of T cells in Graves' hyperthyroidism and ophthalmopathy (dated 2019 in TCRdb). Broadly, across the study: Peripheral blood samples were taken at initial diagnosis, before any treatment was given. To identify TCR V-J signatures that set the groups apart, the researchers used a discovery cohort of about a hundred patients, made up of roughly 45 with Graves' ophthalmopathy and 57 with stable Graves' hyperthyroidism. An independent validation cohort of fewer than 20 hyperthyroidism patients and about 15 patients who later progressed to ophthalmopathy tested prospective prediction of ophthalmopathy. The 100 discovery patients were divided at random into training and test sets in a 7:3 ratio. In addition, the study compared T-cell repertoires in thyroid tissue and in blood from about 6 Graves' hyperthyroidism patients. After sampling, hyperthyroidism patients received methimazole starting at 30 mg daily, and ophthalmopathy patients received high-dose intravenous methylprednisolone. The paper describes TCR Vbeta CDR3 sequencing of about 140 peripheral blood samples, made up of 43 ophthalmopathy patients, 70 to 75 hyperthyroidism patients and roughly 17 progressor patients.

On the study overall, not on this receptor specifically: In validation, progression to ophthalmopathy was predicted by the model with more than 65% sensitivity and 72% to 85% specificity, a median of roughly six months before onset. Sample size was not statistically predetermined, and blinding of investigators to group allocation was not performed. A model built on a 13 V-J signature distinguished ophthalmopathy from stable hyperthyroidism, reaching 85% to 90% sensitivity and approximately 81% specificity in cross-validation and 80%/75% in testing. Most expanded thyroid clonotypes (frequency above 0.001) were also detected in blood, suggesting blood repertoires may reflect thyroid immune responses.

Recombination connected TRBV3-1 to TRBJ1-1, with the D gene too uncertain to name. The material sequenced was blood. The source is a woman in her fifties or sixties with Graves' ophthalmopathy. The nucleotide sequence reads as follows: TGTGCCAGCAGCCAAGGGACTTACACTGAAGCTTTCTTT. This gives the protein CASSQGTYTEAFF.